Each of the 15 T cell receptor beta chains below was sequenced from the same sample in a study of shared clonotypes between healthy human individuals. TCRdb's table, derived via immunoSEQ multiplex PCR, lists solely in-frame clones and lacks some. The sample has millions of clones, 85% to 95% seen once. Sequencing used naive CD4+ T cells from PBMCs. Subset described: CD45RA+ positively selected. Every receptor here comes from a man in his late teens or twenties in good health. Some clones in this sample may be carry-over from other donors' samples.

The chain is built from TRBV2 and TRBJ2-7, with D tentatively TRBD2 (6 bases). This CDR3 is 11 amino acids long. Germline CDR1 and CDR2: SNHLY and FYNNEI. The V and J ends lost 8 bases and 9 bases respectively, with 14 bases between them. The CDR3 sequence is CASGGTPGQYF. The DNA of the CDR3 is TGTGCCAGCGGGGGGACCCCCGGGCAGTACTTC.

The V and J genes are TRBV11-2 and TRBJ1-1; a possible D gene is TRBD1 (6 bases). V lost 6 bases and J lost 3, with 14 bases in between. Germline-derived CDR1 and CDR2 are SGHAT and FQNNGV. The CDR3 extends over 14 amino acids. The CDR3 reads CASSLDPGDTEAFF. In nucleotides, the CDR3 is TGTGCCAGCAGTCTAGATCCAGGGGACACTGAAGCTTTCTTT.

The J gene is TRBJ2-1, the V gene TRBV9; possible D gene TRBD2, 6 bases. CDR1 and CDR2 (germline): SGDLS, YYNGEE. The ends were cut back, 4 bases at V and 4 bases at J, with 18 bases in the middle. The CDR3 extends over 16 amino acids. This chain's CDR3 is CASSPVGGSGYNEQFF. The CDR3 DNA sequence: TGTGCCAGCAGCCCGGTCGGAGGTAGCGGTTACAATGAGCAGTTCTTC.

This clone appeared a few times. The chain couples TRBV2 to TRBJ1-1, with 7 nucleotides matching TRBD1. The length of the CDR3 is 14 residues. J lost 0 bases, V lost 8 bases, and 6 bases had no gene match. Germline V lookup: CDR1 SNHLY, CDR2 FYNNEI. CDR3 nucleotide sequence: TGTGCCAGCGGGGCACAGGGGATGAACACTGAAGCTTTCTTT. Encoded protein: CASGAQGMNTEAFF.

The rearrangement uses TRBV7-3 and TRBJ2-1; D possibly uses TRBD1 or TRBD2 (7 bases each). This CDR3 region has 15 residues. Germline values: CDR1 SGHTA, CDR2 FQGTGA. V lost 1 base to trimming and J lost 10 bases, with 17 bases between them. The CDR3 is CASSLKGGPGREQFF. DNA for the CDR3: TGTGCCAGCAGCTTAAAAGGGGGCCCCGGGAGGGAGCAGTTCTTC.

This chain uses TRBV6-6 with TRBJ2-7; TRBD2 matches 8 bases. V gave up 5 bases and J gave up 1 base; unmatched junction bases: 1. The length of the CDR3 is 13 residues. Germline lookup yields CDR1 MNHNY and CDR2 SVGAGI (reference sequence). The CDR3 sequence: CASSTSGSYEQYF. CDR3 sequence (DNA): TGTGCCAGCAGTACTAGCGGATCCTACGAGCAGTACTTC.

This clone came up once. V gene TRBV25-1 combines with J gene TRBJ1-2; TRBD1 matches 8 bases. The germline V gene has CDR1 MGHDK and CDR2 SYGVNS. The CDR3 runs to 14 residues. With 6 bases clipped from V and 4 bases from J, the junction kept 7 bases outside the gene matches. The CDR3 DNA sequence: TGTGCCAGCAGCCTACAGGGGGGTGCCTATGGCTACACCTTC. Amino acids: CASSLQGGAYGYTF.

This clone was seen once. For the CDR3, the DNA is TGCGCCAGCAGTGATCCGTATAATGAAAAACTGTTTTTT. Translation: CASSDPYNEKLFF. The chain is built from TRBV10-2 and TRBJ1-4, with D unresolved. Germline CDR1 WSHSY, CDR2 SAAADI. This CDR3 has 13 residues. Trimming removed 3 bases from V and 4 bases from J, with 6 bases in between.

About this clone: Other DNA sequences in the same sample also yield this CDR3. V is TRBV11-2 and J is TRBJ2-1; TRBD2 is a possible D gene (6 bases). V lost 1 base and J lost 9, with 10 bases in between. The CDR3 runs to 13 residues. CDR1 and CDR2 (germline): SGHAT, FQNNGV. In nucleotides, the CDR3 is TGTGCCAGCAGCTTAGTTTCCGGGGGTGAGCAGTTCTTC. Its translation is CASSLVSGGEQFF.

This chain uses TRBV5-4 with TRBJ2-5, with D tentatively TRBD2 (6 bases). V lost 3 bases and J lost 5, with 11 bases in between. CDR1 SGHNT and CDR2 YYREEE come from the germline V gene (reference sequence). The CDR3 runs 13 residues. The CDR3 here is CASSSAGRETQYF. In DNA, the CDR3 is TGTGCCAGCAGCTCTGCAGGGAGGGAGACCCAGTACTTC.

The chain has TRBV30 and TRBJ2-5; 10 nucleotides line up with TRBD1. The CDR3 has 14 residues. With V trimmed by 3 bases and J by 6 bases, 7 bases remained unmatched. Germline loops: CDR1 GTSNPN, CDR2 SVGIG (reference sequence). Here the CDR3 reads CAWSLGGQGKTQYF. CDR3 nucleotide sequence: TGTGCCTGGAGCCTAGGGGGACAGGGGAAGACCCAGTACTTC.

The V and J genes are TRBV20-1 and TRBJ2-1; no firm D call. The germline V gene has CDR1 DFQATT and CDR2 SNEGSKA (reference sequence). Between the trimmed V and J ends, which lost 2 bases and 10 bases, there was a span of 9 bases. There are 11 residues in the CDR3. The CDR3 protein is CSARPLQEQFF. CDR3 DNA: TGCAGTGCTAGACCTCTCCAGGAGCAGTTCTTC.

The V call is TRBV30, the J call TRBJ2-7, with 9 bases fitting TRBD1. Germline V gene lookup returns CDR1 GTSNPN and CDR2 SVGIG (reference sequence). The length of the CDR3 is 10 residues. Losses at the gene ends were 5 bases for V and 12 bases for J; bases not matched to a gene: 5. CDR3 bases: TGTGCCTGGGGGACAGGGTTTCTGTACTTC. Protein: CAWGTGFLYF.

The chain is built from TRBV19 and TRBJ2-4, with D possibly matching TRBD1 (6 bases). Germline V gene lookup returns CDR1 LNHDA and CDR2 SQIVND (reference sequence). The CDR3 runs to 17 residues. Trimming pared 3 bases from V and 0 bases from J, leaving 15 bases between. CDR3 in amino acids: CASSISDSLGAKNIQYF. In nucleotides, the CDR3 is TGTGCCAGTAGTATTTCGGACAGTCTAGGAGCCAAAAACATTCAGTACTTC.

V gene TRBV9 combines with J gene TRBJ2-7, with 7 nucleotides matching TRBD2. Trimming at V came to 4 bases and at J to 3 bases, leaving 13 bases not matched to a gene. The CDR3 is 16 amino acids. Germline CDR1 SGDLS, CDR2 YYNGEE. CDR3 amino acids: CASSPWLASGYYEQYF. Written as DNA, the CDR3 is TGTGCCAGCAGCCCGTGGTTGGCTAGCGGCTACTACGAGCAGTACTTC. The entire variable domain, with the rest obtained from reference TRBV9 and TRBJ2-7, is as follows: DSGVTQTPKHLITATGQRVTLRCSPRSGDLSVYWYQQSLDQGLQFLIQYYNGEERAKGNILERFSAQQFPDLHSELNLSSLELGDSALYFCASSPWLASGYYEQYFGPGTRLTVT.